This is a list of T cell receptor beta chains from one sample in a study of cytomegalovirus exposure and HLA in healthy donors. Measured with immunoSEQ multiplex PCR; TCRdb has only the in-frame clones, and not every one. This table has 130,000 or so clones, 75% appearing once. Sequences were obtained from PBMCs. The receptors originated from a man aged 35-49 years in good health and CMV-seronegative. Each CDR3 is given with its conserved first and last residue. The D gene is left open where the match is weak. Size tells how often a clone was seen (once, few, many) or the class of an expanded clone, and some rows leave it out.

CDR3 length,V gene,D gene,clone size,J gene,CDR3 protein,CDR3 DNA
16,TRBV6-4,-,-,TRBJ1-1,CASSETPGPGGTEAFF,TGTGCCAGCAGTGAGACGCCGGGACCCGGGGGTACTGAAGCTTTCTTT
16,TRBV7-2,-,-,TRBJ1-5,CASSPPPGLSNQPQHF,TGTGCCAGCAGCCCACCCCCAGGTTTAAGCAATCAGCCCCAGCATTTT
17,TRBV11-2,-,-,TRBJ1-6,CASSPGTEGSYNSPLHF,TGTGCCAGCAGCCCCGGGACTGAGGGCTCCTATAATTCACCCCTCCACTTT
12,TRBV5-1,-,few,TRBJ2-7,CASARAGYEQYF,TGCGCCAGCGCCAGGGCAGGCTACGAGCAGTACTTC
12,TRBV2,-,-,TRBJ1-1,CASSHPVGEAFF,TGTGCCAGCAGCCACCCGGTCGGTGAAGCTTTCTTT
15,TRBV30,TRBD1,-,TRBJ2-7,CAWSLLGTGRYEQYF,TGTGCCTGGAGTCTCCTAGGGACAGGGCGCTACGAGCAGTACTTC
13,TRBV6-5,-,-,TRBJ2-1,CASSLNRDSILFF,TGTGCCAGCAGCCTCAACCGGGACTCGATTCTTTTCTTC
14,TRBV19,-,-,TRBJ1-2,CASMNPRGNYGYTF,TGTGCCAGTATGAATCCACGGGGGAACTATGGCTACACCTTC
14,TRBV10-3,-,-,TRBJ1-2,CAISETTGDYGYTF,TGTGCCATCAGTGAGACCACAGGAGACTATGGCTACACCTTC
14,TRBV5-1,TRBD1,-,TRBJ1-2,CASSDETGSHGYTF,TGCGCCAGCAGTGACGAGACAGGGTCACATGGCTACACCTTC
15,TRBV7-2,TRBD1,-,TRBJ1-5,CASSLTGGSNQPQHF,TGTGCCAGCAGCTTGACAGGGGGAAGCAATCAGCCCCAGCATTTT
14,TRBV7-2,-,-,TRBJ2-5,CASSLFLWEKTQYF,TGTGCCAGCAGCTTATTTCTATGGGAGAAGACCCAGTACTTC
17,TRBV5-5,TRBD1,-,TRBJ1-1,CASSFLILTGGVSEAFF,TGTGCCAGCAGCTTTCTTATCCTGACAGGGGGCGTCTCTGAAGCTTTCTTT
14,TRBV7-9,TRBD1,-,TRBJ1-2,CASSLQGANYGYTF,TGTGCCAGCAGCTTACAGGGGGCAAACTATGGCTACACCTTC